Ten or more counts support the clone carrying this TCR beta chain. No antigen is known for it. The data originate from a study of response to subunit inactivated influenza vaccine. Broader study findings: After each seasonal influenza vaccination, few new T cells are recruited, the authors suggested.

The germline V and J ends were trimmed by 0 bases and 10 bases, with 17 bases remaining between them. The CDR3 runs 14 residues. The germline CDR1 and CDR2 sequences are SGHRS and YFSETQ. MiXCR was run by TCRdb on the RT-PCR reads, yielding one entry per CDR3 protein. The table includes 630,000 or so distinct CDR3 sequences, 15% to 17% detected once. The sequences come from PBMCs from blood, collected 11 to 12 days after vaccination. This clonotype originated in a man between 50 and 59 years old who received an inactivated influenza vaccine. The chain has TRBV5-1 and TRBJ2-7; tentative D call: TRBD1 (6 bases). In DNA, the CDR3 is TGCGCCAGCAGCTTGGGAGGCTCCAGGGACACACAGTACTTC. It specifies CASSLGGSRDTQYF.